The 20 T cell receptor beta chains below all came from one sample that was sequenced in a study of cytomegalovirus exposure and HLA in healthy donors. In the PCR, 60 Vbeta and 13 Jbeta primers were used. Produced via immunoSEQ multiplex PCR; TCRdb's table is partial and in-frame only. The table has about 180,000 clones, about 80% seen once; the top ten hold under 2%. Material for sequencing was PBMCs. The receptors were gathered from a woman aged 25 to 45 in good health and CMV-seronegative.

The genes are TRBV6-5 and TRBJ2-7, with 8 bases matching TRBD1. V shed 2 bases, J shed 1 base, and the junction held 4 bases outside the gene matches. Germline V gives CDR1 MNHEY, CDR2 SVGAGI. This CDR3 contains 15 residues. The CDR3 nucleotides read TGTGCCAGCAGTTACGGCAGGGGGCCATCCTACGAGCAGTACTTC. Translation: CASSYGRGPSYEQYF.

The CDR3 region is CSVAQGAPYEQYF. CDR3 coding DNA: TGCAGCGTTGCCCAGGGGGCGCCCTACGAGCAGTACTTC. This chain uses TRBV29-1 with TRBJ2-7; 8 positions match TRBD1. The CDR3 contains 13 residues. Germline V CDR1 and CDR2: SQVTM, ANQGSEA. Losses at the gene ends were 4 bases for V and 2 bases for J; bases not matched to a gene: 4.

The genes are TRBV19 and TRBJ2-1; 7 bases match TRBD1. CDR1 is LNHDA and CDR2 is SQIVND in the germline V gene (reference sequence). CDR3 length: 15 amino acids. With V trimmed by 4 bases and J by 7 bases, 10 bases remained unmatched. CDR3 in DNA: TGTGCCAGTAGTAGCTTGGGCAGGGGGTGGAATGAGCAGTTCTTC. Translated, it gives CASSSLGRGWNEQFF.

This clone was recorded a few times. The chain uses TRBV5-6 and TRBJ1-6; the D gene is possibly TRBD1 (6 bases). Germline CDR1 reads SGHDT; CDR2 reads YYEEEE. This CDR3 comprises 15 residues. The V gene lost 1 base and the J gene lost 8 bases, with 13 bases spanning the gap. The DNA of the CDR3 is TGTGCCAGCAGCTTGTTGTTCAGGGGAGATTCACCCCTCCACTTT. Its protein product is CASSLLFRGDSPLHF.

The chain couples TRBV4-1 to TRBJ1-2, with D unclear. V was cut by 0 bases and J by 3 bases, with 5 bases left in between. The CDR3 is made up of 13 amino acids. Germline-derived CDR1 and CDR2 are MGHRA and YSYEKL. CDR3 sequence (DNA): TGCGCCAGCAGCCAAGAGGGAGACTATGGCTACACCTTC. Its translation is CASSQEGDYGYTF.

This CDR3 reads CASSSGRSWGEQYF. DNA for the CDR3: TGTGCCAGCAGCTCCGGGAGATCCTGGGGGGAGCAGTACTTC. V gene TRBV7-2 combines with J gene TRBJ2-7, with a weak D call TRBD2 (6 bases). CDR3 size: 14 residues. Germline V CDR1 and CDR2: SGHTA, FQGNSA. V lost 4 bases and J lost 7, with 17 bases in between.

The chain links TRBV29-1 to TRBJ2-3; the D gene is possibly TRBD1 (7 bases). CDR1 and CDR2 (germline): SQVTM, ANQGSEA. The CDR3 has 16 residues. V shed 6 bases and J shed 2 bases, with 21 bases lying between them. CDR3 sequence: CSVDDREVWDTDTQYF. CDR3 bases: TGCAGCGTGGACGACAGGGAGGTTTGGGACACAGATACGCAGTATTTT.

The chain uses TRBV5-6 and TRBJ2-3; 7 nucleotides align to TRBD2. CDR1 SGHDT and CDR2 YYEEEE come from the germline V gene. Trimming cost V 1 base and J 0 bases; bases outside gene matches: 11. This CDR3 has 18 residues. The CDR3 sequence is CASSLWNPMGGSTDTQYF. CDR3 nucleotide sequence: TGTGCCAGCAGCTTGTGGAATCCAATGGGGGGGAGCACAGATACGCAGTATTTT.

As concerns this clone: The sample holds other DNA sequences that translate to the same CDR3. V usage is TRBV27 and J usage is TRBJ2-3; no clear D. CDR1 is MNHEY, CDR2 SMNVEV, per germline (reference sequence). The CDR3 loop spans 16 amino acids. The germline V and J ends were trimmed by 5 bases and 0 bases, with 15 bases remaining between them. The CDR3 region is CASSPLAATSTDTQYF. The CDR3 DNA reads as TGTGCCAGCAGTCCTCTGGCGGCCACTAGCACAGATACGCAGTATTTT.

The chain joins TRBV11-2 to TRBJ2-7; 10 bases match TRBD1. The CDR3 consists of 15 residues. Trimming at V came to 1 base and at J to 6 bases, leaving 6 bases not matched to a gene. CDR1 is SGHAT, CDR2 FQNNGV, per germline. The CDR3, as DNA: TGTGCCAGCAGCTTAGTTATCGGACAGGGGGGCGAGCAGTACTTC. As protein: CASSLVIGQGGEQYF.

The chain combines TRBV4-3 with TRBJ2-7; TRBD1 agrees at 10 bases. Germline assignment: CDR1 LGHNA and CDR2 YSLEER. The CDR3 is 18 residues long. Trimming at V came to 0 bases and at J to 0 bases, leaving 8 bases not matched to a gene. CDR3 sequence (DNA): TGCGCCAGCAGCCAAGATAAGGACAGGGGGATCTTCTCCTACGAGCAGTACTTC. This codes for CASSQDKDRGIFSYEQYF.

This chain uses TRBV18 with TRBJ2-7, with no clear D. This CDR3 contains 14 residues. V lost 2 bases to trimming and J lost 3 bases, with 11 bases between them. The germline V gene encodes CDR1 KGHSH and CDR2 LQKENI. The CDR3: CASSPGQVRYEQYF. The CDR3 DNA reads as TGTGCCAGCTCACCAGGGCAGGTTCGCTACGAGCAGTACTTC.

The J gene is TRBJ1-5, the V gene TRBV19; possibly TRBD1 for D (6 bases). Trimming removed 5 bases from V and 1 base from J, with 18 bases in between. The CDR3 consists of 17 residues. Germline CDR1 LNHDA, CDR2 SQIVND (reference sequence). CDR3 region: CASSAYRVTLSNQPQHF. CDR3 in DNA: TGTGCCAGTAGTGCCTACAGGGTAACTCTGAGCAATCAGCCCCAGCATTTT.

This chain connects TRBV7-8 to TRBJ1-3; TRBD1 aligns across 7 bases. CDR3 size: 17 residues. The J segment lost 0 bases and the V segment lost 2 bases, leaving 7 bases of the junction unmatched. The V gene's germline CDR1 is SGHVS and CDR2 FQNEAQ. For the CDR3, the DNA is TGTGCCAGCAGCTTATGGACAGGCGCTTCCTCTGGAAACACCATATATTTT. Its translation is CASSLWTGASSGNTIYF.

The V gene is TRBV9, the J gene TRBJ2-7; the match to TRBD1 covers 9 bases. Germline-derived CDR1 and CDR2 are SGDLS and YYNGEE. Trimming cost V 1 base and J 4 bases; bases outside gene matches: 9. The CDR3 contains 16 residues. CDR3 nucleotide sequence: TGTGCCAGCAGCGTATCTTGGGACAGGGCACTATACGAGCAGTACTTC. This translates into CASSVSWDRALYEQYF.

This rearrangement joins TRBV5-4 to TRBJ1-1; D remains ambiguous. The CDR3 runs 13 residues. Deletions cut 0 bases from V and 6 bases from J, with 9 bases between. Germline CDR1 reads SGHNT; CDR2 reads YYREEE (reference sequence). The CDR3 coding sequence is TGTGCCAGCAGCTTGGCCGAGGGTTCTGAAGCTTTCTTT. Its protein is CASSLAEGSEAFF.

This clone occurred once. V and J are TRBV7-6 and TRBJ1-3; TRBD1 might be the D (5 bases). The germline V gene has CDR1 SGHVS and CDR2 FNYEAQ. The CDR3 is 15 amino acids. V gave up 7 bases and J gave up 5 bases, with 18 bases separating them. The CDR3 region is CASTGGGSGRNTIYF. The CDR3 DNA reads as TGTGCCAGCACCGGGGGGGGATCGGGTCGAAACACCATATATTTT.

The V and J genes are TRBV5-8 and TRBJ1-1, with D maybe TRBD1 (5 bases). Germline V gene data show CDR1 as SGHTS and CDR2 as YDEGEE. V lost 4 bases and J lost 0, with 13 bases in between. The CDR3 length is 15 residues. CDR3 nucleotide sequence: TGTGCCAGCAGCCCGTGGCCGGGGGTGAACACTGAAGCTTTCTTT. Translating it yields CASSPWPGVNTEAFF.

The chain employs TRBV6-5 and TRBJ1-1; 7 bases map to TRBD1. The germline gives CDR1 MNHEY, CDR2 SVGAGI. This CDR3 is built from 13 residues. J gave up 8 bases and V 5 bases, and 8 bases lay outside the gene matches. CDR3 loop: CASSLTGEAEAFF. DNA for the CDR3: TGTGCCAGCAGTCTTACAGGGGAGGCGGAAGCTTTCTTT.

The chain carries TRBV5-6 and TRBJ1-2, with D uncertain. Germline V gives CDR1 SGHDT, CDR2 YYEEEE. CDR3 length: 14 residues. V shed 3 bases and J shed 4 bases, with 13 bases lying between them. CDR3 DNA sequence: TGTGCCAGCAGCTCCCAACAGATCCTCTATGGCTACACCTTC. It translates to CASSSQQILYGYTF.